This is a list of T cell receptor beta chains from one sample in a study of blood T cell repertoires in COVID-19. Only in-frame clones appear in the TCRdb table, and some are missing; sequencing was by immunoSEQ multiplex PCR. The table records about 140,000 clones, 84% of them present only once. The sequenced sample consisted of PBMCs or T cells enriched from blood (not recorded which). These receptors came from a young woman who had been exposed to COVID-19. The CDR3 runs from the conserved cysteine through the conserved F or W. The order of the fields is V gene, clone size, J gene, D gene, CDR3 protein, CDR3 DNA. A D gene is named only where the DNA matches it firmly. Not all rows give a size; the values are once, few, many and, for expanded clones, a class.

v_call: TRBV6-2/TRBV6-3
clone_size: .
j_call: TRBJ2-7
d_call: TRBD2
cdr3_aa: CASSPRGGRSYEQYF
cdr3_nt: TGTGCCAGCAGCCCCCGGGGCGGGAGGTCCTACGAGCAGTACTTC

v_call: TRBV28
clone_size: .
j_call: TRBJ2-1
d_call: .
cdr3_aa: CASSFRGIEQFF
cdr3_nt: TGTGCCAGCAGTTTTAGGGGGATCGAGCAGTTCTTC

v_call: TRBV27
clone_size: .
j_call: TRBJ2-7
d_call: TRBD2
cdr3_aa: CASSLSQRGDGEQYF
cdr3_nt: TGTGCCAGCAGTTTAAGCCAGCGGGGGGACGGCGAGCAGTACTTC

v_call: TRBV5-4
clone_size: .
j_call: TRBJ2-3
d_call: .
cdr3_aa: CASRSYRANTDTQYF
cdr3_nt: TGTGCCAGCAGGTCCTACAGGGCGAACACAGATACGCAGTATTTT

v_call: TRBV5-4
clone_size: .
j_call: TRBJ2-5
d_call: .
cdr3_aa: CASSLKSGHQETQYF
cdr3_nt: TGTGCCAGCAGCTTGAAAAGCGGGCACCAAGAGACCCAGTACTTC

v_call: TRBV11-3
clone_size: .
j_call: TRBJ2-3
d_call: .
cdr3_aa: CASSLSGRPDTQYF
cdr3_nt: TGTGCCAGCAGCTTGTCGGGAAGACCAGATACGCAGTATTTT

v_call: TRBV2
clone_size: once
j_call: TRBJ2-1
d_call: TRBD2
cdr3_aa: CASHEAGGPKRNNEQFF
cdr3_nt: TGTGCCAGCCATGAGGCGGGAGGGCCGAAAAGGAACAATGAGCAGTTCTTC

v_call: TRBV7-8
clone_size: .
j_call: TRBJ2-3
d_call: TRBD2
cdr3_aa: CASSFYGRGTDTQYF
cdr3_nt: TGTGCCAGCAGCTTTTACGGGAGGGGGACAGATACGCAGTATTTT

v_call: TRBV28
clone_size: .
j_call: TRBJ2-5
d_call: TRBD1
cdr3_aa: CASSSPGQGKETQYF
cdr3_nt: TGTGCCAGCAGTTCGCCGGGACAGGGGAAAGAGACCCAGTACTTC

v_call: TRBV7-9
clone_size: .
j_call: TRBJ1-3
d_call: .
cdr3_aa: CASSLGSVVSGNTIYF
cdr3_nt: TGTGCCAGCAGCTTAGGGTCAGTCGTCTCTGGAAACACCATATATTTT

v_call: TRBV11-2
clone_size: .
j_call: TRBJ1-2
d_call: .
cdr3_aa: CASSPDSSLYGYTF
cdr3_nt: TGTGCCAGCAGCCCCGACAGCTCGCTTTATGGCTACACCTTC

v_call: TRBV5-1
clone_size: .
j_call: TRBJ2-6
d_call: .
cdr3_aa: CAVGEDTLSGANVLTF
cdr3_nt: TGCGCCGTAGGCGAAGACACCCTCTCTGGGGCCAACGTCCTGACTTTC

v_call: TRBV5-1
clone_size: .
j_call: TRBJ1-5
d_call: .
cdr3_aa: CASSLGGRSNQPQHF
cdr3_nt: TGCGCCAGCAGTCTGGGGGGGAGGAGCAATCAGCCCCAGCATTTT

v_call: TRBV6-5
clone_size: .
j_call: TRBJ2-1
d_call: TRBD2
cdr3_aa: CASSSLGLASEQFF
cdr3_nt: TGTGCCAGCAGTTCACTGGGACTAGCGTCTGAGCAGTTCTTC

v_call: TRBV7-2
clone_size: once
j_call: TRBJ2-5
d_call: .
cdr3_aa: CASSLARLALPGETQYF
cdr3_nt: TGTGCCAGCAGCTTAGCACGGCTAGCGCTTCCTGGGGAGACCCAGTACTTC

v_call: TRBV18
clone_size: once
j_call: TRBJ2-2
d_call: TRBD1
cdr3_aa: CASSPPFATGGSTGELFF
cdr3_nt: TGTGCCAGCTCACCACCGTTTGCGACAGGGGGCTCCACCGGGGAGCTGTTTTTT

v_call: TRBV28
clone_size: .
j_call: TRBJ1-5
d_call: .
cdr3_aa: CASSLLSGRGPQHF
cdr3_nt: TGTGCCAGCAGCCTACTGTCGGGGCGGGGGCCCCAGCATTTT

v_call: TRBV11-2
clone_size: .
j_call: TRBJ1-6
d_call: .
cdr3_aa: CASSRTGGNSPLHF
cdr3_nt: TGTGCCAGCAGCAGAACGGGGGGAAATTCACCCCTCCACTTT

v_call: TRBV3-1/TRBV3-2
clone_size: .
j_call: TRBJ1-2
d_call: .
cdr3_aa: CASSHRQDSNYGYTF
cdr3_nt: TGTGCCAGCAGCCATCGTCAGGACTCTAACTATGGCTACACCTTC

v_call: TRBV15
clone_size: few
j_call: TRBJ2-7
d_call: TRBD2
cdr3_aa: CATSMAGDPSYEQYF
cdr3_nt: TGTGCCACCAGCATGGCGGGGGACCCGTCCTACGAGCAGTACTTC

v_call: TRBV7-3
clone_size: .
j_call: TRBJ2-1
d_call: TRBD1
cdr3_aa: CASSSSGQLANEQFF
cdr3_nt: TGTGCCAGCAGCTCCTCGGGACAGCTCGCGAATGAGCAGTTCTTC

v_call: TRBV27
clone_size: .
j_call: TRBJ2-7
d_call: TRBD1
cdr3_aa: CASRNFRDRSYEQYF
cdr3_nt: TGTGCCAGCAGAAATTTCCGGGACAGGTCCTACGAGCAGTACTTC

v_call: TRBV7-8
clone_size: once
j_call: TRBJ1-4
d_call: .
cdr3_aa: CASSLTTGLYINEKLFF
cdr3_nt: TGTGCCAGCAGCTTAACAACAGGGTTGTATATAAATGAAAAACTGTTTTTT

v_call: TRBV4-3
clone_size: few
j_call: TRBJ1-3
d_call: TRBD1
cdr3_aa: CASSQNRGSTGNTIYF
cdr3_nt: TGCGCCAGCAGCCAAAACAGGGGGAGCACTGGAAACACCATATATTTT

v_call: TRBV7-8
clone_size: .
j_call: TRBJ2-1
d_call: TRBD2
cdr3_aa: CASSSPRGSSNNEQFF
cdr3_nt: TGTGCCAGCAGCTCCCCTCGCGGGAGTTCCAACAATGAGCAGTTCTTC

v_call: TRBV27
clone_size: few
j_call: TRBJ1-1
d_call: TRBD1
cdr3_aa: CASSRRQGANTEAFF
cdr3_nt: TGTGCCAGCAGTCGACGGCAGGGGGCAAACACTGAAGCTTTCTTT

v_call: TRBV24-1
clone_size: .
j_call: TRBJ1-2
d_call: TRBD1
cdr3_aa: CATSEMTGDNYGYTF
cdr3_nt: TGTGCCACCAGTGAGATGACAGGGGACAACTATGGCTACACCTTC

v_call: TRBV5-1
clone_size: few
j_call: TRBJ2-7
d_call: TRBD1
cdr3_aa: CASRHNLGTGDPEQYF
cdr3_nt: TGCGCCAGCAGACATAACCTTGGGACAGGTGATCCCGAGCAGTACTTC

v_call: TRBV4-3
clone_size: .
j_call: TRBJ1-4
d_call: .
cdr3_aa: CASSQGDRLNEKLFF
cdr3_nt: TGCGCCAGCAGCCAAGGAGACAGATTGAATGAAAAACTGTTTTTT

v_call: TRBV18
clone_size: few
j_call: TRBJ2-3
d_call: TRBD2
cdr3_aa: CASSPPKLAGLYTQYF
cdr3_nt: TGTGCCAGCTCACCACCTAAGCTAGCGGGATTGTATACGCAGTATTTT

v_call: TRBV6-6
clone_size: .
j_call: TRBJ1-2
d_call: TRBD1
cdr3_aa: CASSQAGGGYTF
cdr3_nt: TGTGCCAGCAGTCAGGCAGGGGGCGGCTACACCTTC

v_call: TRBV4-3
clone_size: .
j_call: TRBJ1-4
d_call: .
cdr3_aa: CASSHLVGEEDEKLFF
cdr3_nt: TGCGCCAGCAGCCATCTCGTGGGGGAGGAAGATGAAAAACTGTTTTTT

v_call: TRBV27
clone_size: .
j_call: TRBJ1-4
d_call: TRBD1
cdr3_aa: CASSLSSLQGTGGLRIREKLFF
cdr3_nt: TGTGCCAGCAGTTTGAGTTCCCTGCAGGGGACAGGTGGTTTGCGTATCCGTGAAAAACTGTTTTTT

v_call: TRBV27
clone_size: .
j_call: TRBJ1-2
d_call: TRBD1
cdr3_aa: CASSLSRDRGGYTF
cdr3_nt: TGTGCCAGCAGTTTATCCCGGGACAGAGGTGGCTACACCTTC

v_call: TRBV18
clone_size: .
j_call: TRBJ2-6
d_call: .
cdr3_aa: CASSPLTNGGSGANVLTF
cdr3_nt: TGTGCCAGCTCACCATTGACGAACGGCGGTTCTGGGGCCAACGTCCTGACTTTC

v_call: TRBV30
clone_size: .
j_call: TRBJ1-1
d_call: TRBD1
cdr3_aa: CAWSRDRGTEAFF
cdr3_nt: TGTGCCTGGAGTAGGGACAGAGGGACTGAAGCTTTCTTT

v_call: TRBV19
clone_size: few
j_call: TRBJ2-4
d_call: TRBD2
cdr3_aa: CASSITVTGRLAGGIIQYF
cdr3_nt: TGTGCCAGTAGTATAACCGTTACAGGGCGGCTAGCGGGAGGTATAATTCAGTACTTC

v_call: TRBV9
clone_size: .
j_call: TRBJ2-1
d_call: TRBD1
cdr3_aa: CASSAVGQGIYNEQFF
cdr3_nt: TGTGCCAGCAGCGCAGTCGGACAGGGAATATACAATGAGCAGTTCTTC

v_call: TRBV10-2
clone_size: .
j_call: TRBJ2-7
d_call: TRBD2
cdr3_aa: CASSLAGGHEQYF
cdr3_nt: TGCGCCAGCAGCTTAGCGGGAGGACACGAGCAGTACTTC

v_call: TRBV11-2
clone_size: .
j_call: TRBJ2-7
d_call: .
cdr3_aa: CASRGPSATYEQYF
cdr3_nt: TGTGCCAGCAGGGGGCCCAGCGCGACCTACGAGCAGTACTTC

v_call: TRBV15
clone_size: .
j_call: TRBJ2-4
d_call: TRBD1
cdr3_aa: CATSRVQGWQNIQYF
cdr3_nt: TGTGCCACCAGCAGGGTACAGGGGTGGCAGAACATTCAGTACTTC

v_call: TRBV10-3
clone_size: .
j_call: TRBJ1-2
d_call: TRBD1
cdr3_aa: CAISESAGTGNGGYTF
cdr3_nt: TGTGCCATCAGTGAGTCTGCGGGGACAGGGAACGGTGGCTACACCTTC

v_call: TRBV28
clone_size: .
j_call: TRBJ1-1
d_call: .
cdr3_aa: CATRGVNTEAFF
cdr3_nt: TGTGCCACGAGAGGAGTGAACACTGAAGCTTTCTTT

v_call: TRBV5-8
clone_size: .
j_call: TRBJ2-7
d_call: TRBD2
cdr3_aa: CASSPYRSGSFHEQYF
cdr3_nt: TGTGCCAGCAGCCCTTACCGTAGCGGGAGTTTCCACGAGCAGTACTTC

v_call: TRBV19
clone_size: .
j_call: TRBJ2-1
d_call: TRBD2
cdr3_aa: CASTPSGSSYNEQFF
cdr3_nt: TGTGCCAGTACCCCTAGCGGGAGCTCCTACAATGAGCAGTTCTTC

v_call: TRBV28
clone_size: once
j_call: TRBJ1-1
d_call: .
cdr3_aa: CASLSPPGIEAFF
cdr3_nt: TGTGCCAGCCTTTCCCCGCCGGGGATTGAAGCTTTCTTT

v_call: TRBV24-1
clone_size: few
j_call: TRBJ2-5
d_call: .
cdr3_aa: CATRQGETQYF
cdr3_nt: TGTGCCACCAGACAGGGAGAGACCCAGTACTTC

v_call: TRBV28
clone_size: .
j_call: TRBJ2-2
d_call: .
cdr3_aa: CASQSVSGELFF
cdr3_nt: TGTGCCAGCCAATCAGTTTCCGGGGAGCTGTTTTTT